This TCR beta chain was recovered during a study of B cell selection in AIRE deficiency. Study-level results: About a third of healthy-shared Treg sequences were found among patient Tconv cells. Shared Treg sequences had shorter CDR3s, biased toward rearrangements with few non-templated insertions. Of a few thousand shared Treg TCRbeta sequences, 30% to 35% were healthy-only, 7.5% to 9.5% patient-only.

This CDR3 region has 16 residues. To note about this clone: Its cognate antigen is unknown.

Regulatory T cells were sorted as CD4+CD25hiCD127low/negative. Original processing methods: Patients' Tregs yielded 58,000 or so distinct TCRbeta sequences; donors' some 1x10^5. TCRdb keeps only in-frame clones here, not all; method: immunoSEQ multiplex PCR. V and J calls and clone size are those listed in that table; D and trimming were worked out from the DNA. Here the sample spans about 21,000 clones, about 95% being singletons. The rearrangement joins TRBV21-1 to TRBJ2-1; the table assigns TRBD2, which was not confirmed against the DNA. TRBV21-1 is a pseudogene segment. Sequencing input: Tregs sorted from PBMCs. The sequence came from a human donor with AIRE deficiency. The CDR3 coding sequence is TGTGCCAGCAGCAATGGGGGAGGGCGCTCCTACAATGAGCAGTTCTTC. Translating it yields CASSNGGGRSYNEQFF.